Each of the 9 T cell receptor beta chains below was sequenced from the same sample in a study of blood T cells in healthy people across ages. Primers used in a second PCR of roughly 6 to 11 cycles were a sample-barcoded 5' primer and a J-beta primer mix. MiXCR, applied by TCRdb to the 5' RACE reads, yields one record per CDR3 protein. The sample holds more than 550,000 distinct CDR3 sequences, about 20% seen once. What was sequenced was blood. These receptors originate from a man in his 70s in good health.

This rearrangement joins TRBV20-1 to TRBJ2-2; D is possibly TRBD2 (6 bases). Germline loops: CDR1 DFQATT, CDR2 SNEGSKA (reference sequence). The length of the CDR3 is 14 residues. V shed 0 bases and J shed 6 bases, with 11 bases lying between them. The CDR3, as DNA: TGCAGTGCTAGAGAGGGCGGAGGGGCCGGGGAGCTGTTTTTT. It yields the protein CSAREGGGAGELFF.

This clonotype occurred a few times. CDR3 residues: CASSQGRTGYTGELFF. CDR3 nucleotide sequence: TGTGCCAGCAGCCAAGGCCGGACAGGGTACACCGGGGAGCTGTTTTTT. The chain has TRBV3-1 and TRBJ2-2; 8 bases align to TRBD1. The CDR3 consists of 16 residues. V trimming: 1 base; J trimming: 3 bases; junction bases outside the gene matches: 4. Germline V CDR1 and CDR2: LGHDT, YNNKEL (reference sequence).

In its sample, this clonotype was seen a few times. The chain joins TRBV12-3 or TRBV12-4 to TRBJ1-1; 11 bases are a match to TRBD1. The CDR3 consists of 17 residues. Trimming at V came to 8 bases and at J to 1 base, leaving 12 bases not matched to a gene. The CDR3 DNA follows: TGTGCCAGCCATAAAAGGGACAGGGGGTGGGCGAACACTGAAGCTTTCTTT. It is translated as CASHKRDRGWANTEAFF.

Worth noting for this clonotype: One end of the junction fails to match germline, which may point to a read error. The chain joins TRBV7-2 to TRBJ2-6; perhaps TRBD1 as D (6 bases). The CDR3 has 15 residues. Germline lookup yields CDR1 SGHTA and CDR2 FQGNSA. The CDR3 sequence: CASSPNRDNYPVLTF. CDR3 sequence (DNA): TGTGCCAGCAGCCCAAACCGGGACAATTACCCCGTCCTCACTTTC.

This clonotype was detected only a few times. The V gene is TRBV11-2, the J gene TRBJ1-1; D is undetermined. CDR1 SGHAT and CDR2 FQNNGV come from the germline V gene. The CDR3 runs 14 residues. V lost 0 bases and J 7 bases, leaving 12 bases between the germline ends. The CDR3 region is CASSLDSRTFEAFF. For the CDR3, the DNA is TGTGCCAGCAGCTTAGATAGTCGGACCTTTGAAGCTTTCTTT.

V usage is TRBV4-1 and J usage is TRBJ1-2, with D unresolved. Trimming took 0 bases from V and 2 from J, leaving 16 bases between them. Germline-derived CDR1 and CDR2 are MGHRA and YSYEKL. The CDR3 runs to 17 residues. The CDR3 DNA reads TGCGCCAGCAGCCAAGATAGATCCCTCGCGAAGAACTATGGCTACACCTTC. Translated, it gives CASSQDRSLAKNYGYTF.

The chain uses TRBV6-5 and TRBJ1-2; 7 positions agree with TRBD1. Germline assignment: CDR1 MNHEY and CDR2 SVGAGI. The CDR3 is 13 amino acids. The ends lost 6 bases at V and 2 bases at J; junction bases unmatched: 3. The CDR3 reads CASRQGINYGYTF. CDR3 coding DNA: TGTGCCAGCAGACAGGGGATCAACTATGGCTACACCTTC.

The genes are TRBV18 and TRBJ2-7; a possible D gene is TRBD2 (5 bases). The V end was cut by 3 bases, the J end by 2 bases, with 11 bases between. Per germline, CDR1 KGHSH and CDR2 LQKENI. This CDR3 is built from 14 residues. The CDR3 DNA reads as TGTGCCAGCTCACCCGTAGAGGGCCCCTACGAGCAGTACTTC. This codes for CASSPVEGPYEQYF.

This sequence joins TRBV29-1 and TRBJ2-1; 7 nucleotides align to TRBD2. The CDR3 length is 13 residues. V shed 0 bases and J 7 bases; nucleotides not matched to a gene: 3. Germline V gene data show CDR1 as SQVTM and CDR2 as ANQGSEA. DNA for the CDR3: TGCAGCGTTGAAGAACTAGCGCCAAATGAGCAGTTCTTC. This sequence encodes CSVEELAPNEQFF.